These 7 T cell receptor beta chains were all obtained from the same sample, sequenced in a study of shared clonotypes between healthy human individuals. Profiled with immunoSEQ multiplex PCR; TCRdb holds only in-frame clones, not every one. The data hold roughly 2,500,000 clones, with 80% to 95% observed a single time. Sequencing was carried out using naive CD4+ T cells from PBMCs. Documented subset: CD45RA+ positively selected. The receptor source for this set is a man between 18 and 29 years old in good health. Some clones in this sample may be carry-over from other donors' samples.

The chain couples TRBV6-1 to TRBJ2-7, with D tentatively TRBD1 or TRBD2 (5 bases each). The V end lost 7 bases, the J end lost 3 bases, and 16 bases lay between the germline ends. Germline values: CDR1 MNHNS, CDR2 SASEGT. The CDR3 has 14 residues. For the CDR3, the DNA is TGTGCCAGCACAATGACGGGACGGAACTACGAGCAGTACTTC. It encodes CASTMTGRNYEQYF.

The chain combines TRBV9 with TRBJ2-3, with TRBD2 matching 12 bases. This CDR3 contains 21 residues. Germline V gene lookup returns CDR1 SGDLS and CDR2 YYNGEE. Unmatched junction bases numbered 18, after V lost 4 bases and J lost 0 bases. This chain's CDR3 is CASSPVPGLAGRLISTDTQYF. In DNA form, the CDR3 reads TGTGCCAGCAGCCCCGTCCCGGGACTAGCGGGTCGGTTGATTAGCACAGATACGCAGTATTTT.

V and J are TRBV5-8 and TRBJ2-2; no clear D gene. The length of the CDR3 is 14 residues. Per germline, CDR1 SGHTS and CDR2 YDEGEE. V dropped 3 bases and J dropped 10 bases, with 16 bases sitting between them. The CDR3 DNA is TGTGCCAGCAGCTCTAGGGTCTCCTCATCGGAGCTGTTTTTT. This translates into CASSSRVSSSELFF.

This chain uses TRBV6-5 with TRBJ1-1; the D is unclear. This CDR3 spans 14 amino acids. Germline CDR1 reads MNHEY; CDR2 reads SVGAGI. V was cut by 0 bases and J by 7 bases, with 12 bases left in between. The CDR3: CASSYSWFLDEAFF. The CDR3 DNA is TGTGCCAGCAGTTACTCCTGGTTCCTGGATGAAGCTTTCTTT.

V and J are TRBV10-3 and TRBJ2-7; 12 nucleotides align to TRBD1. Germline V lookup: CDR1 ENHRY, CDR2 SYGVKD. The CDR3 has 16 residues. V lost 6 bases, J lost 5 bases, and 11 bases stayed unmatched. In DNA form, the CDR3 reads TGTGCCATCAGGGATACCGGGACAGGGGGCTTCCACGAGCAGTACTTC. Encoded protein: CAIRDTGTGGFHEQYF.

The V call is TRBV9, the J call TRBJ2-1; D uncertain. Trimming shortened V by 4 bases and J by 1 base, and 12 bases separated the two germline ends. The CDR3 consists of 15 residues. Germline CDR1 SGDLS, CDR2 YYNGEE. The CDR3 coding sequence is TGTGCCAGCAGCCCCTCTTCAACATCCTACAATGAGCAGTTCTTC. Translated: CASSPSSTSYNEQFF.

This chain uses TRBV28 with TRBJ2-1; 12 positions match TRBD2. CDR3 size: 16 residues. V shed 5 bases and J 7 bases; nucleotides not matched to a gene: 9. Looked up from germline, CDR1 is MDHEN and CDR2 is SYDVKM. The CDR3 DNA reads TGTGCCAGCAGTACCGCGACTAGCGGGAGAACGAATGAGCAGTTCTTC. Amino acids: CASSTATSGRTNEQFF.